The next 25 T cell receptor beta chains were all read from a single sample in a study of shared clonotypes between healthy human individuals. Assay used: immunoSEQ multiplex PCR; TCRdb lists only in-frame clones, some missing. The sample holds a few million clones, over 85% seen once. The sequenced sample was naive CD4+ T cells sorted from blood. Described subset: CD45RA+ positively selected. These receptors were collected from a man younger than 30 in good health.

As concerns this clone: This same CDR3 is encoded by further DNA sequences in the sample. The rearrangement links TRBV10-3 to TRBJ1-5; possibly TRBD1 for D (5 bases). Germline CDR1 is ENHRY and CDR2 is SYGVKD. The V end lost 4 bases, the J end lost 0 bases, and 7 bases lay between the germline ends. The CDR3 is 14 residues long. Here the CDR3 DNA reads TGTGCCATCAGTGCAGGGCTTAGCAATCAGCCCCAGCATTTT. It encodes CAISAGLSNQPQHF.

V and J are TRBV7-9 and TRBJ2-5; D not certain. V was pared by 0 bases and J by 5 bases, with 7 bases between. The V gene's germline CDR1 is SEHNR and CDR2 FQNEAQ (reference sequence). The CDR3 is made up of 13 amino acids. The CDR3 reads CASSLALRETQYF. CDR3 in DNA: TGTGCCAGCAGCTTAGCCTTGCGGGAGACCCAGTACTTC.

CDR3 residues: CASAQGAYGYTF. Written as DNA, the CDR3 is TGTGCCAGCGCACAGGGGGCCTATGGCTACACCTTC. The chain carries TRBV9 and TRBJ1-2; 9 bases match TRBD1. The germline V gene has CDR1 SGDLS and CDR2 YYNGEE. Trimming removed 7 bases from V and 4 bases from J; junction bases left unmatched: 2. This CDR3 comprises 12 residues.

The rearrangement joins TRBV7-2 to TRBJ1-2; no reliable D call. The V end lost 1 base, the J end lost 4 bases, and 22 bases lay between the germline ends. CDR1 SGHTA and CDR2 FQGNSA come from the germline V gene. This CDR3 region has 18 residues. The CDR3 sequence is CASSLGWSPRSGGYGYTF. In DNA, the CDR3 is TGTGCCAGCAGCTTAGGGTGGAGCCCCCGGTCCGGCGGCTATGGCTACACCTTC.

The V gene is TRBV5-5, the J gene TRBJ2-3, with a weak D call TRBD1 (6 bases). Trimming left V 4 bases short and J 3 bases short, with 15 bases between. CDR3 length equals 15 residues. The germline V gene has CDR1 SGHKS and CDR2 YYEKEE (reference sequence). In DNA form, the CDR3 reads TGTGCCAGCAGCCGACAACAGGGTCCGACAGATACGCAGTATTTT. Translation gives CASSRQQGPTDTQYF.

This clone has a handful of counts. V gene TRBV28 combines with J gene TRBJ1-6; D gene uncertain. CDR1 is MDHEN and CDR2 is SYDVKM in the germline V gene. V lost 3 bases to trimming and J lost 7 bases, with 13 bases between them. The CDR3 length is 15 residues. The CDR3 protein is CASSFPVGLNSPLHF. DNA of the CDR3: TGTGCCAGCAGTTTTCCGGTAGGCCTCAATTCACCCCTCCACTTT.

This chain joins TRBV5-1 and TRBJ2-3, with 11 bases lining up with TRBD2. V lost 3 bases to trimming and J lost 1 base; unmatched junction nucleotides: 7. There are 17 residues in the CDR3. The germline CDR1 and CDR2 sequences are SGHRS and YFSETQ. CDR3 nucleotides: TGCGCCAGCAGCTGGTCCTTACTAGCGGGGGGCACAGATACGCAGTATTTT. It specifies CASSWSLLAGGTDTQYF.

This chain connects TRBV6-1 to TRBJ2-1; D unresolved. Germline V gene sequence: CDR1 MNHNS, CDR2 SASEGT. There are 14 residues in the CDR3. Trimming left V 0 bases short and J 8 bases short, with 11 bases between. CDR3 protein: CASSEALRNDEQFF. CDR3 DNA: TGTGCCAGCAGTGAAGCGCTTAGAAACGATGAGCAGTTCTTC.

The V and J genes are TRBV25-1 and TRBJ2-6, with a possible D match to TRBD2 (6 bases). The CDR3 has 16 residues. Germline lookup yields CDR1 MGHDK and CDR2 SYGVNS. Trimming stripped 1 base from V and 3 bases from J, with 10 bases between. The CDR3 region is CASSESGGLGANVLTF. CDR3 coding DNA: TGTGCCAGCAGTGAATCAGGAGGGCTTGGGGCCAACGTCCTGACTTTC.

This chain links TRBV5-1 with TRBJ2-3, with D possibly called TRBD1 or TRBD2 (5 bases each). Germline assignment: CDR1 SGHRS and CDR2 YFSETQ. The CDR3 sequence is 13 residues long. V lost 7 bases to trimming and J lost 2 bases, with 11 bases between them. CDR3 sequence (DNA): TGCGCCAGCGCTAGGGGAGACACAGATACGCAGTATTTT. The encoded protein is CASARGDTDTQYF.

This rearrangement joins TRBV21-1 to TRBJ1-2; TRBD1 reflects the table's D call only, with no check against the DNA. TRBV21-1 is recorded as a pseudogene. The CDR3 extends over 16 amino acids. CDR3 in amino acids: CASSKEKAGTNYGYTF. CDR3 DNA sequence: TGTGCCAGCAGCAAAGAGAAGGCAGGAACTAACTATGGCTACACCTTC.

This chain's CDR3 is CASSLQGVNQPQHF. CDR3 nucleotide sequence: TGTGCCAGCAGCTTACAGGGTGTCAATCAGCCCCAGCATTTT. The J gene is TRBJ1-5, the V gene TRBV5-4; a possible D gene is TRBD1 (6 bases). There are 14 residues in the CDR3. In germline, CDR1 is SGHNT, CDR2 YYREEE (reference sequence). V dropped 2 bases and J dropped 3 bases, with 9 bases sitting between them.

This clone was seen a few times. The CDR3 region is CASSVRGHGNTIYF. Written as DNA, the CDR3 is TGTGCCAGCAGCGTCAGGGGGCATGGAAACACCATATATTTT. This sequence joins TRBV9 and TRBJ1-3; 8 bases fit TRBD1. This CDR3 region has 14 residues. From germline, CDR1 is SGDLS and CDR2 YYNGEE. V was pared by 2 bases and J by 3 bases, with 1 base of the junction left unmatched.

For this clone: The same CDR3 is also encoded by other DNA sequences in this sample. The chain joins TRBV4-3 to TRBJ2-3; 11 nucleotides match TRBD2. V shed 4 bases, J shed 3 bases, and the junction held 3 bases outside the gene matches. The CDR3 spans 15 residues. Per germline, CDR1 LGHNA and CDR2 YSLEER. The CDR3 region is CASSLGTSGTDTQYF. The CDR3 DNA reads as TGCGCCAGCAGCCTCGGGACTAGCGGAACAGATACGCAGTATTTT.

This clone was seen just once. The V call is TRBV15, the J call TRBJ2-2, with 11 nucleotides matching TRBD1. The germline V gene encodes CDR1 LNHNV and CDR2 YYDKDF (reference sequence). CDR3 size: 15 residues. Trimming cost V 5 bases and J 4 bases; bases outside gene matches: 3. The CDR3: CATSGQGAGTGELFF. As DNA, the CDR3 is TGTGCCACCAGCGGACAGGGGGCGGGCACCGGGGAGCTGTTTTTT. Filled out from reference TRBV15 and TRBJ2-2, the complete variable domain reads DAMVIQNPRYQVTQFGKPVTLSCSQTLNHNVMYWYQQKSSQAPKLLFHYYDKDFNNEADTPDNFQSRRPNTSFCFLDIRSPGLGDTAMYLCATSGQGAGTGELFFGEGSRLTVL.

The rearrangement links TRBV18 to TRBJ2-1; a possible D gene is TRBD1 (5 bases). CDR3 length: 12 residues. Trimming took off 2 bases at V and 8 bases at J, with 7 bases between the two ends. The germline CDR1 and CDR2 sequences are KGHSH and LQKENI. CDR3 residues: CASSPKGDEQFF. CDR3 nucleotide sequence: TGTGCCAGCTCACCAAAAGGGGATGAGCAGTTCTTC.

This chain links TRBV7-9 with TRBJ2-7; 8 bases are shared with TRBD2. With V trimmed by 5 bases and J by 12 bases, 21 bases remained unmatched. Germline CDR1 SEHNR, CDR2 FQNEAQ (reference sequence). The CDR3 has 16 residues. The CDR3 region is CASSRPGGPGGGSLYF. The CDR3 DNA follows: TGTGCCAGCAGCCGACCGGGGGGCCCGGGAGGGGGTAGTTTGTACTTC. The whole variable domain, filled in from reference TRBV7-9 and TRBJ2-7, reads DTGVSQNPRHKITKRGQNVTFRCDPISEHNRLYWYRQTLGQGPEFLTYFQNEAQLEKSRLLSDRFSAERPKGSFSTLEIQRTEQGDSAMYLCASSRPGGPGGGSLYFGPGTRLTVT.

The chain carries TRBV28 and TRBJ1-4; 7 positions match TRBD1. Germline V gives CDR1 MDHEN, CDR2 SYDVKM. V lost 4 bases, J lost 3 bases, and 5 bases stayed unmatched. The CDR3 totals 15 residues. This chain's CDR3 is CASSSRQGPNEKLFF. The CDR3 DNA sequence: TGTGCCAGCAGTTCTCGACAGGGACCTAATGAAAAACTGTTTTTT.

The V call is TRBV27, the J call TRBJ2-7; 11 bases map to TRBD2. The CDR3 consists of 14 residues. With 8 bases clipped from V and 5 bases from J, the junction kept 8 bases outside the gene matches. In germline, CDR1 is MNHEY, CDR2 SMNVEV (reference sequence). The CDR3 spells CASRSGGAFHEQYF. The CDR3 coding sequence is TGTGCCAGCCGTAGCGGGGGGGCCTTCCACGAGCAGTACTTC.

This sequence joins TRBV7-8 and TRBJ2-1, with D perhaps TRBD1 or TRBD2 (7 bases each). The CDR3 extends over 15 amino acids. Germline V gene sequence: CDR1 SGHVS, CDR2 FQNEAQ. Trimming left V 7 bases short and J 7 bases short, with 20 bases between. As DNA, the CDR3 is TGTGCCAGCATCAGGGGGGACACGGGGGGAAATGAGCAGTTCTTC. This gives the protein CASIRGDTGGNEQFF.

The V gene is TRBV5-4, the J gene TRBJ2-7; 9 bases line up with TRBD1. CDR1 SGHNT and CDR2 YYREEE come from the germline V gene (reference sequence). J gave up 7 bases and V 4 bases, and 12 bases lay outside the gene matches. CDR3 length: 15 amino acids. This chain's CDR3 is CASSAGQGTSGEQYF. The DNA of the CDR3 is TGTGCCAGCAGCGCGGGACAGGGCACCTCAGGGGAGCAGTACTTC.

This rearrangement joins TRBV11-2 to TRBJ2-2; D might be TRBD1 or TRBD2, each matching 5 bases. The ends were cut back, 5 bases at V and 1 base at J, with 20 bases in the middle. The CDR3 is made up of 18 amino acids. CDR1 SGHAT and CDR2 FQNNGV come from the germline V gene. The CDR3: CASSLDPPGPGNTGELFF. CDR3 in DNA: TGTGCCAGCAGCCTCGACCCTCCGGGACCGGGGAACACCGGGGAGCTGTTTTTT.

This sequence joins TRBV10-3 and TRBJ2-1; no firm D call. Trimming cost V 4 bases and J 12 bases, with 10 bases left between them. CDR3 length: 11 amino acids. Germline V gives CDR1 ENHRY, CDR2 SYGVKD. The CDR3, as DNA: TGTGCCATCAGTGGCGATTGGGTGCAGTTCTTC. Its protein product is CAISGDWVQFF.

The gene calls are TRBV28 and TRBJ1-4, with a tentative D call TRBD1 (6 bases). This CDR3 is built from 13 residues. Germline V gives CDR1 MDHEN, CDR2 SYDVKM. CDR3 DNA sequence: TGTGTCGCCGGGGGCGCGGCAGATGAAAAACTGTTTTTT. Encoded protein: CVAGGAADEKLFF.

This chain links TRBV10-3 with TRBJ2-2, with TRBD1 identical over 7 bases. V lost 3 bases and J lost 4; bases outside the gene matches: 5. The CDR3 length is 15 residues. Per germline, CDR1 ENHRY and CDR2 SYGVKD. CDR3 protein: CAISEDRVSTGELFF. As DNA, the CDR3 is TGTGCCATCAGTGAAGACAGGGTCAGCACCGGGGAGCTGTTTTTT.